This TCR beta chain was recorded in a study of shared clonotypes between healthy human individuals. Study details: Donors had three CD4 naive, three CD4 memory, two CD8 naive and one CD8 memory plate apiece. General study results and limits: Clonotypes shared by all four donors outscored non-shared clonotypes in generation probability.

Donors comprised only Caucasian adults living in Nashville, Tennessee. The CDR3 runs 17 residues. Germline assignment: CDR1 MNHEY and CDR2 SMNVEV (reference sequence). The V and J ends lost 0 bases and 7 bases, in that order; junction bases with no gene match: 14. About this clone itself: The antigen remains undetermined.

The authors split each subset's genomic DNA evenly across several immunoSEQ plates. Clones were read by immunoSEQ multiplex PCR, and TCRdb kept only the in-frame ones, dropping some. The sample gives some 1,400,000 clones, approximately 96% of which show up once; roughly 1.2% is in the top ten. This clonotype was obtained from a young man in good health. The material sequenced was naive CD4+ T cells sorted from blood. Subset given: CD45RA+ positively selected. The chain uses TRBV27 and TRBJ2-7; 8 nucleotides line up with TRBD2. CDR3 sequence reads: CASSLSRSGGRLGEQYF. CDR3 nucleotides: TGTGCCAGCAGTTTATCGAGGAGCGGCGGGAGGTTAGGAGAGCAGTACTTC.